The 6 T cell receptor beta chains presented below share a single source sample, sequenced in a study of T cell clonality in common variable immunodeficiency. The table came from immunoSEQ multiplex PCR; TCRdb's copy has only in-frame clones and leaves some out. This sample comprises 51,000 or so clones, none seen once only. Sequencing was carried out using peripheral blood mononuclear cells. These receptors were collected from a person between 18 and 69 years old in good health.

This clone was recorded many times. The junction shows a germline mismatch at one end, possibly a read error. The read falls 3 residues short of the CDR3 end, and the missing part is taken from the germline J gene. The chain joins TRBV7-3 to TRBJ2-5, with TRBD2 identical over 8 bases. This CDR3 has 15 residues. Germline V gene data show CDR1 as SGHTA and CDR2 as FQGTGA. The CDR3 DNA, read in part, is TGTGCCAGCAGCCTAACGGGGGGGGCGCCGGAGACC. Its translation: CASSLTGGAPET. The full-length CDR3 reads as CASSLTGGAPETQYF.

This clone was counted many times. The sequenced part of the CDR3 DNA is TGTGCCAGTAGTCCGGGACAAGGCAGGAGCGGCACC. Translating gives CASSPGQGRSGT. The entire CDR3 protein is CASSPGQGRSGTIYF. This chain joins TRBV19 and TRBJ1-3, with D possibly being TRBD1 (6 bases). The read stops 3 residues short of the end of the CDR3; the missing end is completed from the germline J gene. Germline V gene sequence: CDR1 LNHDA, CDR2 SQIVND (reference sequence). This CDR3 is 15 amino acids long. V lost 5 bases, J lost 9 bases, and 20 bases lay in between.

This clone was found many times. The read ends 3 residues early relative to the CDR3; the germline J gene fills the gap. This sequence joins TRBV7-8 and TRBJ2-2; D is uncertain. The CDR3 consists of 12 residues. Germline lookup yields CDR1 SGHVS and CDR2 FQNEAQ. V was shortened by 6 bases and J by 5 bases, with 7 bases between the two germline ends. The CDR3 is CASRPRTGELFF. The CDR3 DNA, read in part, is TGTGCCAGCAGACCCAGGACCGGGGAG.

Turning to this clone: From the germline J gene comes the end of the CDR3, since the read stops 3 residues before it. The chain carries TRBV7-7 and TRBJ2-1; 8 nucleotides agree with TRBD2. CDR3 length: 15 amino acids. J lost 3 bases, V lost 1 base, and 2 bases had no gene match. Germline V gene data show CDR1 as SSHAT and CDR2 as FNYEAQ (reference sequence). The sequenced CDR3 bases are TGTGCCAGCAGCTTAGAGGCGGGAGGCTACAATGAG. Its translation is CASSLEAGGYNE. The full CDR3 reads CASSLEAGGYNEQFF.

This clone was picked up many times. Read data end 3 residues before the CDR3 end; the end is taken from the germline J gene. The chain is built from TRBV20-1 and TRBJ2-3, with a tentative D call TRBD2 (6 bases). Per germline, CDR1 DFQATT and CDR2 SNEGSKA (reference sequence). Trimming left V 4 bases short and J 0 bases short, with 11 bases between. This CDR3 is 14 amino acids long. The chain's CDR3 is CSAISGTSTDTQYF. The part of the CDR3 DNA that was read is TGCAGTGCTATTAGCGGAACTAGCACAGATACG.

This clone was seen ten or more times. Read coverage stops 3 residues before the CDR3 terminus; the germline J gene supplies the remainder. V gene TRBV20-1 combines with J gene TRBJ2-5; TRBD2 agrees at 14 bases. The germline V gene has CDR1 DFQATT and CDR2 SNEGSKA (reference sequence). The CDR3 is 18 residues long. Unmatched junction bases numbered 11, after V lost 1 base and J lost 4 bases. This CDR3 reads CSARVFERTSGGRETQYF. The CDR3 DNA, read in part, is TGCAGTGCTAGAGTGTTTGAGAGGACTAGCGGGGGGAGAGAGACC.